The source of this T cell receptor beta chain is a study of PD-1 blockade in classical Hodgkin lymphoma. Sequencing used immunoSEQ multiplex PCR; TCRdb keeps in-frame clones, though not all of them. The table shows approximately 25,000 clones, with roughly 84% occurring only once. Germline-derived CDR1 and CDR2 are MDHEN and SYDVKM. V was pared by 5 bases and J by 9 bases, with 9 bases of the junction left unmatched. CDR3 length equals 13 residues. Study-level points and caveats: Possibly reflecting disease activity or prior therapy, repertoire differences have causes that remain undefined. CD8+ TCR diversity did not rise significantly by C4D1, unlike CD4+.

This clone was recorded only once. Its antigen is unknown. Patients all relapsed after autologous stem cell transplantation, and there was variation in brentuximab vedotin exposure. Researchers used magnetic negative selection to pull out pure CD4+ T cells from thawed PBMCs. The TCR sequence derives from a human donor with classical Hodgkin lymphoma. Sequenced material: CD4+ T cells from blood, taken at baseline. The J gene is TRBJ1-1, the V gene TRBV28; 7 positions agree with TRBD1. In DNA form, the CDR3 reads TGTGCCAGCAGTCTGCCGGGACAGCATAAAGCTTTCTTT. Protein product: CASSLPGQHKAFF.